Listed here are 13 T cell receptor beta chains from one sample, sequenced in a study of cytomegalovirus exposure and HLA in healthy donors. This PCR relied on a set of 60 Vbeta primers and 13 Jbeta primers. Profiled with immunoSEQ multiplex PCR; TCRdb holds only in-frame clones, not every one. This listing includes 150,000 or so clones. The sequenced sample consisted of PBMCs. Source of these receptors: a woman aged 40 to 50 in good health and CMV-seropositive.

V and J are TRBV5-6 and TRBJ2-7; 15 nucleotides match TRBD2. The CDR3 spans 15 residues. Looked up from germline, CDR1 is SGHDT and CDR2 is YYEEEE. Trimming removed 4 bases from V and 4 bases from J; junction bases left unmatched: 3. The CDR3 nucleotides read TGTGCCAGCAGCAGGACTAGCGGGAGGGCTTACGAGCAGTACTTC. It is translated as CASSRTSGRAYEQYF.

For the CDR3, the DNA is TGTGCCAGTAGTAATAGTAACTATGGCTACACCTTC. It translates to CASSNSNYGYTF. This chain uses TRBV19 with TRBJ1-2; D not resolved. Germline V lookup: CDR1 LNHDA, CDR2 SQIVND (reference sequence). V lost 4 bases, J lost 1 base, and 4 bases lay in between. The CDR3 is 12 residues long.

CDR3: CASTHRGYGYTF. The CDR3 DNA follows: TGTGCCAGCACCCACCGGGGGTACGGCTACACCTTC. The rearrangement joins TRBV6-5 to TRBJ1-2; TRBD1 might be the D (5 bases). The ends were cut back, 7 bases at V and 8 bases at J, with 14 bases in the middle. The CDR3 length is 12 residues. CDR1 is MNHEY and CDR2 is SVGAGI in the germline V gene.

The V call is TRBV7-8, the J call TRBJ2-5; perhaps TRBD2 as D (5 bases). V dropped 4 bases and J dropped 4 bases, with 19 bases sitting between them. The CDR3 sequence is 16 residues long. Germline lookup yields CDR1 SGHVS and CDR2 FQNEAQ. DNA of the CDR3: TGTGCCAGCAGCTCCAGTCGTATGAGGGTTGGAGAGACCCAGTACTTC. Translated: CASSSSRMRVGETQYF.

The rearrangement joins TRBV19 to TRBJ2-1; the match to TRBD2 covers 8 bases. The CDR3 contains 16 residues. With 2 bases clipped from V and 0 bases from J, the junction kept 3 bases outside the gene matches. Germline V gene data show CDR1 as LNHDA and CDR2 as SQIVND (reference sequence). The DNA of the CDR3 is TGTGCCAGTAGTATACTAGCGGGTAGCTCCTACAATGAGCAGTTCTTC. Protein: CASSILAGSSYNEQFF.

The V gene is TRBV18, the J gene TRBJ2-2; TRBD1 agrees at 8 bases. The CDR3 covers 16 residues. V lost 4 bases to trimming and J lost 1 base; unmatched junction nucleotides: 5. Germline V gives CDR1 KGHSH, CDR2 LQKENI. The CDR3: CASSLLGTGNTGELFF. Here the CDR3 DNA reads TGTGCCAGCTCACTATTGGGGACAGGGAACACCGGGGAGCTGTTTTTT.

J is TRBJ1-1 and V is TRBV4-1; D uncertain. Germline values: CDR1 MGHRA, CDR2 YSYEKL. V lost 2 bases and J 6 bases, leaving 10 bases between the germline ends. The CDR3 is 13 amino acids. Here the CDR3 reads CASSQRLEAEAFF. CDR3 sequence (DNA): TGCGCCAGCAGCCAACGACTGGAGGCTGAAGCTTTCTTT.

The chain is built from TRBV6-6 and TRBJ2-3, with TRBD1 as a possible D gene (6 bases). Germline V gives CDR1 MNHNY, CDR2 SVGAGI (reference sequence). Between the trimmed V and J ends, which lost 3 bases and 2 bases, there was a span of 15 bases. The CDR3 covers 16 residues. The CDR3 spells CASSYSTGKFTDTQYF. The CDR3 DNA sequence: TGTGCCAGCAGTTATTCGACAGGAAAGTTCACAGATACGCAGTATTTT.

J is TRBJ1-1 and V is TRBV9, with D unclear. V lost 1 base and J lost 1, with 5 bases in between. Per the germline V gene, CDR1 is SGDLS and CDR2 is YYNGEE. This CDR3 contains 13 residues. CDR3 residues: CASSVQANTEAFF. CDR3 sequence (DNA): TGTGCCAGCAGCGTACAAGCGAACACTGAAGCTTTCTTT.

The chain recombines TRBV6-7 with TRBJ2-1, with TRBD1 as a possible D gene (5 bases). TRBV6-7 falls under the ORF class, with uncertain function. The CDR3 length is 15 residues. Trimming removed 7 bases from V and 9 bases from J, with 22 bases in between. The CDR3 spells CASKNRQSPVGEQFF. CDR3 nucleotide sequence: TGTGCCAGCAAAAACCGACAGAGCCCGGTGGGTGAGCAGTTCTTC.

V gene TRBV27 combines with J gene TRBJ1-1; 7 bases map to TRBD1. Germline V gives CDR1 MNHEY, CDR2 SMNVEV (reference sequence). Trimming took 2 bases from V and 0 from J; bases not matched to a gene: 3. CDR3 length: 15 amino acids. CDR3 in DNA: TGTGCCAGCAGTTTAACCGGGACAGTGAACACTGAAGCTTTCTTT. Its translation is CASSLTGTVNTEAFF.

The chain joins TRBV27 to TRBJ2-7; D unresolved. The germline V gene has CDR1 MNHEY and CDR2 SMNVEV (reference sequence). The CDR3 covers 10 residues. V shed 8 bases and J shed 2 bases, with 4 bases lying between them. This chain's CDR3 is CASGPYEQYF. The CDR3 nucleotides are TGTGCCAGCGGGCCCTACGAGCAGTACTTC.

The CDR3 DNA follows: TGTGCCAGCTCACCACCGACGGCCAGGGAACAAGATGAGCAGTTCTTC. Translated: CASSPPTAREQDEQFF. The rearrangement joins TRBV18 to TRBJ2-1; perhaps TRBD1 as D (5 bases). The CDR3 totals 16 residues. The V gene lost 0 bases and the J gene lost 8 bases, with 17 bases spanning the gap. Germline V gene data show CDR1 as KGHSH and CDR2 as LQKENI.